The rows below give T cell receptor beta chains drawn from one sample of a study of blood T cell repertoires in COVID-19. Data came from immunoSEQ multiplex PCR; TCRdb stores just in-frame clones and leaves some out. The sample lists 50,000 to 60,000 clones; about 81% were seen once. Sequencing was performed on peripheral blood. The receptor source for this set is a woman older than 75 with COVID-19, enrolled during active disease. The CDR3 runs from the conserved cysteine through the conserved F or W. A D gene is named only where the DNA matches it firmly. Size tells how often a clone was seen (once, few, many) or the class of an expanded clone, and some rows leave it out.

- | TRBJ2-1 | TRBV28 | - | TGTGCCAGCAGTTTCTCCAATGAGCAGTTCTTC | CASSFSNEQFF
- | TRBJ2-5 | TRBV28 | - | TGTGCCAGCAGTCTAGACAGTGTCCAAGAGACCCAGTACTTC | CASSLDSVQETQYF
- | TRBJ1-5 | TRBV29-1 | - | TGCAGCGTTGCCCGCGGGGCTAGCAATCAGCCCCAGCATTTT | CSVARGASNQPQHF
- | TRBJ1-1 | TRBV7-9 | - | TGTGCCAGCGCCCTGGGAGACATGAACACTGAAGCTTTCTTT | CASALGDMNTEAFF
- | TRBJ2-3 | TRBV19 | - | TGTGCCAGTAGTCCACGGACTATCTCTAGCACAGATACGCAGTATTTT | CASSPRTISSTDTQYF
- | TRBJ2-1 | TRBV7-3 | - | TGTGCCAGCAGCTCGTTTAACAATGAGCAGTTCTTC | CASSSFNNEQFF
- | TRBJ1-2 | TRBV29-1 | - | TGCAGCGCAAAAAGAGCACAGGGTGACTATGGCTACACCTTC | CSAKRAQGDYGYTF
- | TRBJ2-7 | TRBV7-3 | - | TGTGCCAGCAGCTTATCGAGCGGAAACTACGAGCAGTACTTC | CASSLSSGNYEQYF
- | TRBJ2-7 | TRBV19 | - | TGTGCCAGTAGTGGCAGTACCTACGAGCAGTACTTC | CASSGSTYEQYF
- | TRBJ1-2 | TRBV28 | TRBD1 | TGTGCCAGCAGTTTACTCCCGGGACAGGCAGGCTACACCTTC | CASSLLPGQAGYTF
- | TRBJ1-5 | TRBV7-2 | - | TGTGCCAGCAGCTTAGGGGGTCCTGGGGCGGCGAGCAATCAGCCCCAGCATTTT | CASSLGGPGAASNQPQHF
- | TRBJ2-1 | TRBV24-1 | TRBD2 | TGTGCCACCTCCCCCACCGGGGCTAGCGGGCAACCGATGCAGTTCTTC | CATSPTGASGQPMQFF
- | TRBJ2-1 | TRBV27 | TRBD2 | TGTGCCAGCAGTCATATGACTAGCGGTAACTCCTACAATGAGCAGTTCTTC | CASSHMTSGNSYNEQFF
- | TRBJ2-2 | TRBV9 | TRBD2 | TGTGCCAGCAGCGTAGCGGGAGGCCCCCCGAACACCGGGGAGCTGTTTTTT | CASSVAGGPPNTGELFF
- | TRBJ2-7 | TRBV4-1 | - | TGCGCCAGCAGCCCGGCCGGGGATCTACGCGAGCAGTACTTC | CASSPAGDLREQYF
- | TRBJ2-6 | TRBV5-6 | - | TGTGCCAGCAGCAGAGACAGAACGACCGCTGGGGCCAACGTCCTGACTTTC | CASSRDRTTAGANVLTF
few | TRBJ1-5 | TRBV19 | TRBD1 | TGTGCCAGTAGTAGGCTTTTGGCAGGGGGAAGCAATCAGCCCCAGCATTTT | CASSRLLAGGSNQPQHF
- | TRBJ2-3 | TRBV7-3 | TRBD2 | TGTGCCAGCAGCTCAAATCTAGCGGGACGGGAGGATACGCAGTATTTT | CASSSNLAGREDTQYF
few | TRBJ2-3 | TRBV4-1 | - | TGCGCCAGCAGCCATCAGATGGGCACAGATACGCAGTATTTT | CASSHQMGTDTQYF
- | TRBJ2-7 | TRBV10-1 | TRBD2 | TGCGCCAGCAGGACTAGCGGGAGGTGTACCTACGAGCAGTACTTC | CASRTSGRCTYEQYF
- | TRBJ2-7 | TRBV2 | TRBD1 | TGTGCCAGTACCGGGACAGACCAGTACGAGCAGTACTTC | CASTGTDQYEQYF
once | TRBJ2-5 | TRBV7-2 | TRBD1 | TGTGCCAGCAGCCTACAGGGGGCCCGGGAGACCCAGTACTTC | CASSLQGARETQYF
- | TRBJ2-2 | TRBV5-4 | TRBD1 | TGTGCCAACAGCTCCCGGGACAGACTTACCACCGGGGAGCTGTTTTTT | CANSSRDRLTTGELFF
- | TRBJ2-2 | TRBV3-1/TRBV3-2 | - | TGTGCCAGCAGCCACACATACGGTTACCGGGCCGGGGAGCTGTTTTTT | CASSHTYGYRAGELFF
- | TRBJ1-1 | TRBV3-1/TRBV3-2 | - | TGTGCCAGCAGCCAGTACAGGACGGAGGGCACTGAAGCTTTCTTT | CASSQYRTEGTEAFF
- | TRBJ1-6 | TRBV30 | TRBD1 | TGTGCCTGGAGTGAGGGACAGCCCAATTCACCCCTCCACTTT | CAWSEGQPNSPLHF
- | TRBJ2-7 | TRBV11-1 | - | TGTGCCAGCAGCGTATACTCCTACGAGCAGTACTTC | CASSVYSYEQYF
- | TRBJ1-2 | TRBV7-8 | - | TGTGCCAGCAGCTCCAGGGTGGGGTATGGCTACACCTTC | CASSSRVGYGYTF
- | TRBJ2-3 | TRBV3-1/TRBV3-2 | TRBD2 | TGTGCCAGCAGCCAAGACAGGCTAGCGGGAGTACAGTATTTT | CASSQDRLAGVQYF
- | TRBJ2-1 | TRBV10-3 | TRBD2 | TGTGCCATCAGTGAGGGACTAGGGTACAATGAGCAGTTCTTC | CAISEGLGYNEQFF
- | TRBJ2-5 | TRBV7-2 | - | TGTGCCAGCAGTAGAAAGGGCCTAGCCCTTTCCCAAGAGACCCAGTACTTC | CASSRKGLALSQETQYF
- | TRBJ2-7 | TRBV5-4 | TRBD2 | TGTGCCAGCAGCCTGGGAGTAGCGGGAGGGATAGAGCAGTACTTC | CASSLGVAGGIEQYF
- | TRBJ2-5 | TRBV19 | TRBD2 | TGTGCCAGTCCACCCGGGACTAGCGGGAGTGCAGAGACCCAGTACTTC | CASPPGTSGSAETQYF
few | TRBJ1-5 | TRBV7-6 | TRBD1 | TGTGCCAGCAGCTTAGAGACAGGGTTCGGCCAGCCCCAGCATTTT | CASSLETGFGQPQHF
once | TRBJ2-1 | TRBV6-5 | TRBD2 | TGTGCCAGCAGTTCCGATGGCGGGAGAAAAGATGGTGAGCAGTTCTTC | CASSSDGGRKDGEQFF
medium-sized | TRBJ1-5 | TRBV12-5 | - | TGTGCTAGTAGCTCCAGACACACGAAAGACAATAGCAATCAGCCCCAGCATTTT | CASSSRHTKDNSNQPQHF